This T cell receptor beta chain was captured by sequencing in a study of T cells in women clearing cervical HPV infection. In the case of this clone: Read sequence stops 3 residues before the CDR3 end, and the germline J gene provides the missing end.

The data were produced by immunoSEQ multiplex PCR, yet TCRdb's version contains in-frame clones alone and is incomplete. The sample data list roughly 30,000 clones. Per the germline V gene, CDR1 is SGHDT and CDR2 is YYEEEE. This CDR3 region has 15 residues. V shed 4 bases and J 6 bases; nucleotides not matched to a gene: 6. The sample consisted of blood buffy coat. The sequence was collected from a woman between 18 and 69 years old with a cervical HPV16 infection that either progressed to CIN3+ or cleared (not recorded which). The chain carries TRBV5-6 and TRBJ2-2, with 10 bases that match TRBD1. CDR3 DNA (partial): TGTGCCAGCAGCGGGGGACAGGGGAGTTCCGGGGAG. Its translation is CASSGGQGSSGE. The whole CDR3 is CASSGGQGSSGELFF. Full variable domain (rest looked up from reference TRBV5-6 and TRBJ2-2): DAGVTQSPTHLIKTRGQQVTLRCSPKSGHDTVSWYQQALGQGPQFIFQYYEEEERQRGNFPDRFSGHQFPNYSSELNVNALLLGDSALYLCASSGGQGSSGELFFGEGSRLTVL.